Each of the 17 T cell receptor beta chains below was sequenced from the same sample in a study of T cell changes during pregnancy in multiple sclerosis. TCRdb's table, derived via immunoSEQ multiplex PCR, lists solely in-frame clones and lacks some. The sample has just over 50,000 clones; approximately 92% are singletons. The sequencing here drew on CD4+ T cells from peripheral blood mononuclear cells, taken after pregnancy. These receptors all come from a female donor with multiple sclerosis, enrolled in a pregnancy study.

The CDR3 region is CASRNRVNTEAFF. The CDR3, as DNA: TGTGCCAGCAGGAACAGGGTGAACACTGAAGCTTTCTTT. This chain links TRBV2 with TRBJ1-1; D may be TRBD1 (6 bases). Germline CDR1 reads SNHLY; CDR2 reads FYNNEI. There are 13 residues in the CDR3. V dropped 6 bases and J dropped 0 bases, with 8 bases sitting between them.

The chain links TRBV7-9 to TRBJ1-1; D is uncertain. Germline V CDR1 and CDR2: SEHNR, FQNEAQ (reference sequence). Trimming shortened V by 2 bases and J by 1 base, and 11 bases separated the two germline ends. The CDR3 contains 15 residues. CDR3: CASSLRSQTNTEAFF. CDR3 DNA: TGTGCCAGCAGCTTACGGAGCCAAACGAACACTGAAGCTTTCTTT.

This chain connects TRBV7-3 to TRBJ2-3, with 8 bases matching TRBD1. The V segment lost 5 bases and the J segment 7 bases; nucleotides outside the gene matches: 5. From germline, CDR1 is SGHTA and CDR2 FQGTGA. The CDR3 spans 13 residues. CDR3: CASSVNRGNTQYF. The CDR3, as DNA: TGTGCCAGCAGCGTAAACAGGGGGAATACGCAGTATTTT. The entire variable domain, with the rest obtained from reference TRBV7-3 and TRBJ2-3, is as follows: GAGVSQTPSNKVTEKGKYVELRCDPISGHTALYWYRQSLGQGPEFLIYFQGTGAADDSGLPNDRFFAVRPEGSVSTLKIQRTERGDSAVYLCASSVNRGNTQYFGPGTRLTVL.

This chain uses TRBV29-1 with TRBJ1-1; perhaps TRBD1 as D (6 bases). The CDR3 is made up of 12 amino acids. V was pared by 7 bases and J by 1 base, with 10 bases between. Germline V gene data show CDR1 as SQVTM and CDR2 as ANQGSEA. The CDR3 sequence: CSGGQTNTEAFF. The CDR3 nucleotides read TGCAGCGGAGGACAGACGAACACTGAAGCTTTCTTT.

CDR3 in DNA: TGTGCCAGCAGCCCACCTCGACTAGCGGGAGGTAACGAGCAGTACTTC. Its translation is CASSPPRLAGGNEQYF. The chain has TRBV7-2 and TRBJ2-7, with TRBD2 identical over 13 bases. Per germline, CDR1 SGHTA and CDR2 FQGNSA. Trimming took 5 bases from V and 5 from J; bases not matched to a gene: 9. The CDR3 length is 16 residues.

The V call is TRBV5-1, the J call TRBJ1-2; D is undetermined. CDR1 is SGHRS and CDR2 is YFSETQ in the germline V gene. Deletions cut 7 bases from V and 5 bases from J, with 6 bases between. This CDR3 has 10 amino acids. CDR3 amino acids: CASQDYGYTF. The CDR3 nucleotides read TGCGCCAGCCAGGATTATGGCTACACCTTC.

The chain employs TRBV7-2 and TRBJ1-4; D perhaps matches TRBD1 (6 bases). The germline CDR1 and CDR2 sequences are SGHTA and FQGNSA. The CDR3 runs to 13 residues. Trimming removed 6 bases at V and 8 bases at J, with 13 bases between. Here the CDR3 reads CASSPTGLEKLFF. For the CDR3, the DNA is TGTGCCAGCAGTCCTACAGGGTTAGAAAAACTGTTTTTT.

Only one count was recorded for this clone. The V and J genes are TRBV30 and TRBJ2-7; 9 bases align to TRBD2. Germline-derived CDR1 and CDR2 are GTSNPN and SVGIG (reference sequence). The CDR3 extends over 13 amino acids. With V trimmed by 8 bases and J by 4 bases, 9 bases remained unmatched. The CDR3: CATSGGRGYEQYF. DNA of the CDR3: TGTGCCACAAGCGGCGGGAGGGGGTACGAGCAGTACTTC.

The chain uses TRBV6-5 and TRBJ1-2, with no clear D. This CDR3 has 12 amino acids. Deletions cut 6 bases from V and 2 bases from J, with 7 bases between. From germline, CDR1 is MNHEY and CDR2 SVGAGI. The CDR3 loop reads CASRRSNYGYTF. The CDR3 bases are TGTGCCAGCAGGCGCTCCAACTATGGCTACACCTTC.

V gene TRBV7-9 combines with J gene TRBJ2-7; 8 bases align to TRBD2. Looked up from germline, CDR1 is SEHNR and CDR2 is FQNEAQ (reference sequence). The CDR3 is made up of 15 amino acids. V dropped 5 bases and J dropped 8; count of bases not matched to a gene: 14. The CDR3 DNA sequence: TGTGCCAGCAGCCCGACCGGGACTAGTTTTACGCAGCAGTACTTC. Its protein is CASSPTGTSFTQQYF.

The chain has TRBV7-2 and TRBJ2-7; 8 bases match TRBD2. The ends lost 1 base at V and 5 bases at J; junction bases unmatched: 13. CDR1 is SGHTA and CDR2 is FQGNSA in the germline V gene. This CDR3 contains 17 residues. In nucleotides, the CDR3 is TGTGCCAGCAGCTTAGGAGTCGGGAGGGGAGGAGCGCACGAGCAGTACTTC. It is translated as CASSLGVGRGGAHEQYF.

The rearrangement links TRBV4-2 to TRBJ2-7; 8 bases are a match to TRBD2. V dropped 0 bases and J dropped 8; count of bases not matched to a gene: 9. Germline V gene sequence: CDR1 LGHNA, CDR2 YNFKEQ. The CDR3 covers 15 residues. The CDR3 loop reads CASSQDSGTTPKQYF. DNA for the CDR3: TGTGCCAGCAGCCAAGATAGCGGGACCACTCCGAAGCAGTACTTC.

This clone was found once. The J gene is TRBJ1-5, the V gene TRBV7-2; D is uncertain. The V end was cut by 3 bases, the J end by 2 bases, with 5 bases between. The CDR3 has 13 residues. CDR1 and CDR2 (germline): SGHTA, FQGNSA. The CDR3 bases are TGTGCCAGCAGCTTCGGGGGCAATCAGCCCCAGCATTTT. Translation gives CASSFGGNQPQHF.

V and J are TRBV29-1 and TRBJ1-1, with a tentative D call TRBD1 (6 bases). CDR3 length: 14 residues. With 6 bases removed from V and 1 base from J, the gap between germline ends came to 15 bases. Germline values: CDR1 SQVTM, CDR2 ANQGSEA. The CDR3 reads CSVCVRGANTEAFF. The CDR3, as DNA: TGCAGCGTATGCGTACGGGGGGCGAACACTGAAGCTTTCTTT.

The genes are TRBV19 and TRBJ1-3, with D possibly matching TRBD1 (5 bases). The CDR3 is 12 residues long. V was trimmed by 3 bases and J by 8 bases, leaving 8 bases between them. Per the germline V gene, CDR1 is LNHDA and CDR2 is SQIVND (reference sequence). The CDR3 protein is CASSIGGHTIYF. CDR3 coding DNA: TGTGCCAGTAGTATCGGGGGACACACCATATATTTT. Complete variable domain (other parts from reference TRBV19 and TRBJ1-3): DGGITQSPKYLFRKEGQNVTLSCEQNLNHDAMYWYRQDPGQGLRLIYYSQIVNDFQKGDIAEGYSVSREKKESFPLTVTSAQKNPTAFYLCASSIGGHTIYFGEGSWLTVV.

The chain combines TRBV25-1 with TRBJ1-1; D is perhaps TRBD1 (5 bases). Germline values: CDR1 MGHDK, CDR2 SYGVNS. Trimming took 2 bases from V and 10 from J, leaving 17 bases between them. The CDR3 runs to 14 residues. CDR3 sequence: CASSEGGKSVGAFF. CDR3 bases: TGTGCCAGCAGTGAAGGGGGGAAATCGGTAGGAGCTTTCTTT.

DNA of the CDR3: TGTGCCAGCAGCCTCATGGCCGGGACTCCATCCGGGGATGAGCAGTTCTTC. This gives the protein CASSLMAGTPSGDEQFF. The chain couples TRBV7-2 to TRBJ2-1, with TRBD2 as a possible D gene (6 bases). Looked up from germline, CDR1 is SGHTA and CDR2 is FQGNSA. V lost 5 bases and J lost 8, with 25 bases in between. This CDR3 spans 17 amino acids.